These 21 T cell receptor beta chains were all obtained from the same sample, sequenced in a study of T cell changes during pregnancy in multiple sclerosis (dated by TCRdb to between 2019 and 2020). The library was produced with the immunoSEQ multiplex PCR assay. The source is immuneACCESS, and TCRdb retained only in-frame sequences with V and J called. Part of the clones is not carried over; for the studies checked, unresolved V genes explain less than half of this, and the remainder is unexplained. The sample table contains tens of thousands of clones; only one count was recorded for around 94% of them. The top ten clones comprise roughly 0.5% of the sample. The sequenced sample was CD4+ T cells from peripheral blood mononuclear cells, obtained in the first trimester of pregnancy. The receptor source for this set is a female donor with multiple sclerosis, enrolled in a pregnancy study.

This chain uses TRBV5-4 with TRBJ2-1, with no clear D. CDR3 length equals 12 residues. Between the trimmed V and J ends, which lost 6 bases and 6 bases, there was a span of 10 bases. The V gene's germline CDR1 is SGHNT and CDR2 YYREEE (reference sequence). CDR3 in DNA: TGTGCCAGCACCAACAGCCCCAATGAGCAGTTCTTC. Translating gives CASTNSPNEQFF.

The CDR3 DNA is TGTGCCAGCAGCTTAAGTCTAAATCAGCCCCAGCATTTT. Its protein is CASSLSLNQPQHF. The chain couples TRBV7-6 to TRBJ1-5; D gene ambiguous. CDR1 SGHVS and CDR2 FNYEAQ come from the germline V gene. The CDR3 runs to 13 residues. Trimming cost V 2 bases and J 4 bases, with 6 bases left between them.

In its sample, this clone was seen a few times. V gene TRBV2 combines with J gene TRBJ2-7; weak D call: TRBD1 (5 bases). In germline, CDR1 is SNHLY, CDR2 FYNNEI. The length of the CDR3 is 11 residues. V was cut by 6 bases and J by 7 bases, with 10 bases left in between. DNA of the CDR3: TGTGCCAGCAGGGCCCAGGGAGAGCAGTACTTC. Translation: CASRAQGEQYF. Variable domain in full (rest from reference TRBV2 and TRBJ2-7): EPEVTQTPSHQVTQMGQEVILRCVPISNHLYFYWYRQILGQKVEFLVSFYNNEISEKSEIFDDQFSVERPDGSNFTLKIRSTKLEDSAMYFCASRAQGEQYFGPGTRLTVT.

V is TRBV29-1 and J is TRBJ1-4, with 8 bases identical to TRBD1. CDR3 length: 14 amino acids. Trimming cost V 6 bases and J 4 bases; bases outside gene matches: 7. Germline CDR1 is SQVTM and CDR2 is ANQGSEA. CDR3 sequence: CSVGRDRINEKLFF. The DNA for the CDR3 is TGCAGCGTCGGTAGGGACAGGATTAATGAAAAACTGTTTTTT.

This sequence joins TRBV6-6 and TRBJ2-1; 10 nucleotides line up with TRBD1. Germline V gene data show CDR1 as MNHNY and CDR2 as SVGAGI (reference sequence). Losses at the gene ends were 11 bases for V and 5 bases for J; bases not matched to a gene: 3. This CDR3 has 12 residues. The CDR3 DNA reads TGTGCCGGACAGGGGGTCAACAATGAGCAGTTCTTC. Amino acids: CAGQGVNNEQFF.

A note on this clone: The germline gene is not matched at one end of the junction; a read error may be the cause. This chain connects TRBV6-1 to TRBJ1-1, with a tentative D call TRBD1 (6 bases). CDR1 is MNHNS, CDR2 SASEGT, per germline. The CDR3 covers 16 residues. The CDR3 DNA follows: TGTGCCAGCAGGGAAGAATTTGGACAGATAAACACTGAAGCTTTCTTT. Amino acid sequence: CASREEFGQINTEAFF.

The gene calls are TRBV15 and TRBJ2-7; TRBD1 might be the D (6 bases). The CDR3 extends over 14 amino acids. CDR1 is LNHNV, CDR2 YYDKDF, per germline (reference sequence). V lost 5 bases and J 0 bases, leaving 11 bases between the germline ends. Here the CDR3 reads CATSWDTSSYEQYF. The CDR3 nucleotides read TGTGCCACCAGCTGGGACACAAGCTCCTACGAGCAGTACTTC.

This clone was seen once. The V and J genes are TRBV18 and TRBJ1-1; no firm D call. Trimming stripped 6 bases from V and 0 bases from J, with 17 bases between. The CDR3 has 16 amino acids. CDR1 and CDR2 (germline): KGHSH, LQKENI. CDR3 coding DNA: TGTGCCAGCTCGGCTCGCCGGGGAGGTATGAACACTGAAGCTTTCTTT. Encoded protein: CASSARRGGMNTEAFF.

The V gene is TRBV19, the J gene TRBJ2-5, with 7 bases identical to TRBD2. The germline gives CDR1 LNHDA, CDR2 SQIVND (reference sequence). This CDR3 region has 15 residues. J gave up 4 bases and V 3 bases, and 8 bases lay outside the gene matches. The CDR3 protein is CASSISSGGGETQYF. CDR3 DNA: TGTGCCAGTAGTATTTCCTCGGGGGGAGGAGAGACCCAGTACTTC.

The V and J genes are TRBV4-1 and TRBJ2-5, with D possibly matching TRBD2 (6 bases). There are 14 residues in the CDR3. Germline CDR1 MGHRA, CDR2 YSYEKL. V was cut by 1 base and J by 4 bases, with 10 bases left in between. CDR3 amino acids: CASSQGPTRETQYF. The CDR3 coding sequence is TGCGCCAGCAGCCAAGGGCCGACTAGAGAGACCCAGTACTTC.

The chain is built from TRBV12-5 and TRBJ1-2, with 8 bases matching TRBD1. V shed 0 bases and J 0 bases; nucleotides not matched to a gene: 6. Germline V lookup: CDR1 LGHNT, CDR2 FRNRAP. This CDR3 has 17 amino acids. This CDR3 reads CASGLVVRGPPNYGYTF. CDR3 nucleotides: TGTGCTAGTGGTTTGGTAGTCAGGGGGCCCCCTAACTATGGCTACACCTTC.

The CDR3 bases are TGTGCCAGCACTCGGGGGGCACTCACAGATACGCAGTATTTT. Its protein product is CASTRGALTDTQYF. This chain links TRBV2 with TRBJ2-3; tentatively, D is TRBD2 (7 bases). The CDR3 extends over 14 amino acids. From germline, CDR1 is SNHLY and CDR2 FYNNEI. Deletions cut 7 bases from V and 2 bases from J, with 13 bases between.

The chain links TRBV5-1 to TRBJ2-3; D might be TRBD2 (6 bases). Trimming shortened V by 0 bases and J by 5 bases, and 16 bases separated the two germline ends. The CDR3 extends over 16 amino acids. Germline CDR1 is SGHRS and CDR2 is YFSETQ. DNA for the CDR3: TGCGCCAGCAGCTTGGGATCTACGGGGGTGGGAGATACGCAGTATTTT. Residues: CASSLGSTGVGDTQYF.

This chain joins TRBV2 and TRBJ2-3; 9 nucleotides match TRBD2. Germline loops: CDR1 SNHLY, CDR2 FYNNEI. CDR3 size: 14 residues. V shed 5 bases and J 2 bases; nucleotides not matched to a gene: 2. The DNA of the CDR3 is TGTGCCAGCAGTAAGCGGGGGGCCACAGATACGCAGTATTTT. Translated, it gives CASSKRGATDTQYF. Drawing the rest from reference TRBV2 and TRBJ2-3, the complete variable domain is EPEVTQTPSHQVTQMGQEVILRCVPISNHLYFYWYRQILGQKVEFLVSFYNNEISEKSEIFDDQFSVERPDGSNFTLKIRSTKLEDSAMYFCASSKRGATDTQYFGPGTRLTVL.

The genes are TRBV2 and TRBJ1-6; the D is unclear. The V and J ends lost 2 bases and 0 bases respectively, with 5 bases between them. CDR3 length: 15 amino acids. Looked up from germline, CDR1 is SNHLY and CDR2 is FYNNEI. The CDR3 sequence is CASSESSSYNSPLHF. In nucleotides, the CDR3 is TGTGCCAGCAGTGAAAGTAGCTCCTATAATTCACCCCTCCACTTT.

V and J are TRBV5-6 and TRBJ2-6, with a tentative D call TRBD1 (6 bases). CDR3 length: 17 residues. The ends were cut back, 2 bases at V and 4 bases at J, with 16 bases in the middle. Germline V gene sequence: CDR1 SGHDT, CDR2 YYEEEE. The CDR3 DNA is TGTGCCAGCAGCTTAACAGGGAGCGCATTGGGGGCCAACGTCCTGACTTTC. It encodes CASSLTGSALGANVLTF.

The CDR3 DNA follows: TGTGCCAGCAGCGCGCTAGCGGGGGGGAGGAATGAGCAGTTCTTC. Residues: CASSALAGGRNEQFF. V gene TRBV9 combines with J gene TRBJ2-1, with 12 positions matching TRBD2. CDR3 length: 15 amino acids. Germline CDR1 and CDR2: SGDLS and YYNGEE. V trimming: 3 bases; J trimming: 7 bases; junction bases outside the gene matches: 5.

This chain uses TRBV9 with TRBJ2-5, with TRBD1 matching 7 bases. This CDR3 is built from 14 residues. Germline values: CDR1 SGDLS, CDR2 YYNGEE. With 0 bases clipped from V and 5 bases from J, the junction kept 4 bases outside the gene matches. CDR3 in amino acids: CASSVGARGETQYF. For the CDR3, the DNA is TGTGCCAGCAGCGTAGGGGCCAGGGGGGAGACCCAGTACTTC. Full variable domain (missing parts from reference TRBV9 and TRBJ2-5): DSGVTQTPKHLITATGQRVTLRCSPRSGDLSVYWYQQSLDQGLQFLIQYYNGEERAKGNILERFSAQQFPDLHSELNLSSLELGDSALYFCASSVGARGETQYFGPGTRLLVL.

This clone occurred a few times. V gene TRBV15 combines with J gene TRBJ2-7; perhaps TRBD1 as D (6 bases). The ends were cut back, 8 bases at V and 7 bases at J, with 21 bases in the middle. Germline CDR1 LNHNV, CDR2 YYDKDF (reference sequence). This CDR3 is 14 amino acids long. CDR3 DNA: TGTGCCACCCAAATGGACAGACCTACCGGGGAGCAGTACTTC. Translation gives CATQMDRPTGEQYF.

This clone was seen more than once but under ten times. The V call is TRBV5-1, the J call TRBJ1-1, with D hard to call. Trimming pared 0 bases from V and 11 bases from J, leaving 11 bases between. CDR3 length equals 12 residues. Germline V lookup: CDR1 SGHRS, CDR2 YFSETQ. The CDR3 is CASSLEEGSAFF. CDR3 sequence (DNA): TGCGCCAGCAGCTTGGAAGAGGGATCGGCTTTCTTT.

The chain employs TRBV5-1 and TRBJ1-2, with D hard to call. The CDR3 runs 13 residues. Germline V gives CDR1 SGHRS, CDR2 YFSETQ. The V and J ends lost 0 bases and 5 bases respectively, with 8 bases between them. The CDR3 bases are TGCGCCAGCAGCTTGGGGTTGAGGTATGGCTACACCTTC. It is translated as CASSLGLRYGYTF.